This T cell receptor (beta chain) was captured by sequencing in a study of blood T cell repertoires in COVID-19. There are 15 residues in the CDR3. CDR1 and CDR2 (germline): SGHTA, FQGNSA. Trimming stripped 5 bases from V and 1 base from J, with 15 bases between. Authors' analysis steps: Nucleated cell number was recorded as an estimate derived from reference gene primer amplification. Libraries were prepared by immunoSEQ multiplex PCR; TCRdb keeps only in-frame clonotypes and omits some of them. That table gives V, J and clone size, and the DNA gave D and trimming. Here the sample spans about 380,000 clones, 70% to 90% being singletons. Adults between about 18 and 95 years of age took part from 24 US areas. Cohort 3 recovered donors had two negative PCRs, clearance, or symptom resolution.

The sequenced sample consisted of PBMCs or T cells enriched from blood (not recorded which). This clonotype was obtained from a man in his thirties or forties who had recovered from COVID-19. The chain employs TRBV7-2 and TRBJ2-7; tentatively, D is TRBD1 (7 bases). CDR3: CASSAGGQRSYEQYF. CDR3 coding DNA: TGTGCCAGCAGCGCCGGGGGACAGAGATCCTACGAGCAGTACTTC.